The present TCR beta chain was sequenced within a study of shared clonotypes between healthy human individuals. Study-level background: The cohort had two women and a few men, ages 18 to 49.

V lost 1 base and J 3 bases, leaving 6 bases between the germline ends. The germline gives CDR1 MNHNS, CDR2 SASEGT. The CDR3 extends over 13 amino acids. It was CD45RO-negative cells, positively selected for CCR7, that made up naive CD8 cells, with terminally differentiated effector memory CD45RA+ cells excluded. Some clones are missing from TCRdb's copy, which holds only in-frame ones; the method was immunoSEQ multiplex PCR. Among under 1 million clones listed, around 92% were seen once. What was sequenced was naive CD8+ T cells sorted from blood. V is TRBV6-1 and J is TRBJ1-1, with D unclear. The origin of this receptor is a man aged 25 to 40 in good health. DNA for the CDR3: TGTGCCAGCAGTGAAGTTGGGTACACTGAAGCTTTCTTT. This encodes CASSEVGYTEAFF.